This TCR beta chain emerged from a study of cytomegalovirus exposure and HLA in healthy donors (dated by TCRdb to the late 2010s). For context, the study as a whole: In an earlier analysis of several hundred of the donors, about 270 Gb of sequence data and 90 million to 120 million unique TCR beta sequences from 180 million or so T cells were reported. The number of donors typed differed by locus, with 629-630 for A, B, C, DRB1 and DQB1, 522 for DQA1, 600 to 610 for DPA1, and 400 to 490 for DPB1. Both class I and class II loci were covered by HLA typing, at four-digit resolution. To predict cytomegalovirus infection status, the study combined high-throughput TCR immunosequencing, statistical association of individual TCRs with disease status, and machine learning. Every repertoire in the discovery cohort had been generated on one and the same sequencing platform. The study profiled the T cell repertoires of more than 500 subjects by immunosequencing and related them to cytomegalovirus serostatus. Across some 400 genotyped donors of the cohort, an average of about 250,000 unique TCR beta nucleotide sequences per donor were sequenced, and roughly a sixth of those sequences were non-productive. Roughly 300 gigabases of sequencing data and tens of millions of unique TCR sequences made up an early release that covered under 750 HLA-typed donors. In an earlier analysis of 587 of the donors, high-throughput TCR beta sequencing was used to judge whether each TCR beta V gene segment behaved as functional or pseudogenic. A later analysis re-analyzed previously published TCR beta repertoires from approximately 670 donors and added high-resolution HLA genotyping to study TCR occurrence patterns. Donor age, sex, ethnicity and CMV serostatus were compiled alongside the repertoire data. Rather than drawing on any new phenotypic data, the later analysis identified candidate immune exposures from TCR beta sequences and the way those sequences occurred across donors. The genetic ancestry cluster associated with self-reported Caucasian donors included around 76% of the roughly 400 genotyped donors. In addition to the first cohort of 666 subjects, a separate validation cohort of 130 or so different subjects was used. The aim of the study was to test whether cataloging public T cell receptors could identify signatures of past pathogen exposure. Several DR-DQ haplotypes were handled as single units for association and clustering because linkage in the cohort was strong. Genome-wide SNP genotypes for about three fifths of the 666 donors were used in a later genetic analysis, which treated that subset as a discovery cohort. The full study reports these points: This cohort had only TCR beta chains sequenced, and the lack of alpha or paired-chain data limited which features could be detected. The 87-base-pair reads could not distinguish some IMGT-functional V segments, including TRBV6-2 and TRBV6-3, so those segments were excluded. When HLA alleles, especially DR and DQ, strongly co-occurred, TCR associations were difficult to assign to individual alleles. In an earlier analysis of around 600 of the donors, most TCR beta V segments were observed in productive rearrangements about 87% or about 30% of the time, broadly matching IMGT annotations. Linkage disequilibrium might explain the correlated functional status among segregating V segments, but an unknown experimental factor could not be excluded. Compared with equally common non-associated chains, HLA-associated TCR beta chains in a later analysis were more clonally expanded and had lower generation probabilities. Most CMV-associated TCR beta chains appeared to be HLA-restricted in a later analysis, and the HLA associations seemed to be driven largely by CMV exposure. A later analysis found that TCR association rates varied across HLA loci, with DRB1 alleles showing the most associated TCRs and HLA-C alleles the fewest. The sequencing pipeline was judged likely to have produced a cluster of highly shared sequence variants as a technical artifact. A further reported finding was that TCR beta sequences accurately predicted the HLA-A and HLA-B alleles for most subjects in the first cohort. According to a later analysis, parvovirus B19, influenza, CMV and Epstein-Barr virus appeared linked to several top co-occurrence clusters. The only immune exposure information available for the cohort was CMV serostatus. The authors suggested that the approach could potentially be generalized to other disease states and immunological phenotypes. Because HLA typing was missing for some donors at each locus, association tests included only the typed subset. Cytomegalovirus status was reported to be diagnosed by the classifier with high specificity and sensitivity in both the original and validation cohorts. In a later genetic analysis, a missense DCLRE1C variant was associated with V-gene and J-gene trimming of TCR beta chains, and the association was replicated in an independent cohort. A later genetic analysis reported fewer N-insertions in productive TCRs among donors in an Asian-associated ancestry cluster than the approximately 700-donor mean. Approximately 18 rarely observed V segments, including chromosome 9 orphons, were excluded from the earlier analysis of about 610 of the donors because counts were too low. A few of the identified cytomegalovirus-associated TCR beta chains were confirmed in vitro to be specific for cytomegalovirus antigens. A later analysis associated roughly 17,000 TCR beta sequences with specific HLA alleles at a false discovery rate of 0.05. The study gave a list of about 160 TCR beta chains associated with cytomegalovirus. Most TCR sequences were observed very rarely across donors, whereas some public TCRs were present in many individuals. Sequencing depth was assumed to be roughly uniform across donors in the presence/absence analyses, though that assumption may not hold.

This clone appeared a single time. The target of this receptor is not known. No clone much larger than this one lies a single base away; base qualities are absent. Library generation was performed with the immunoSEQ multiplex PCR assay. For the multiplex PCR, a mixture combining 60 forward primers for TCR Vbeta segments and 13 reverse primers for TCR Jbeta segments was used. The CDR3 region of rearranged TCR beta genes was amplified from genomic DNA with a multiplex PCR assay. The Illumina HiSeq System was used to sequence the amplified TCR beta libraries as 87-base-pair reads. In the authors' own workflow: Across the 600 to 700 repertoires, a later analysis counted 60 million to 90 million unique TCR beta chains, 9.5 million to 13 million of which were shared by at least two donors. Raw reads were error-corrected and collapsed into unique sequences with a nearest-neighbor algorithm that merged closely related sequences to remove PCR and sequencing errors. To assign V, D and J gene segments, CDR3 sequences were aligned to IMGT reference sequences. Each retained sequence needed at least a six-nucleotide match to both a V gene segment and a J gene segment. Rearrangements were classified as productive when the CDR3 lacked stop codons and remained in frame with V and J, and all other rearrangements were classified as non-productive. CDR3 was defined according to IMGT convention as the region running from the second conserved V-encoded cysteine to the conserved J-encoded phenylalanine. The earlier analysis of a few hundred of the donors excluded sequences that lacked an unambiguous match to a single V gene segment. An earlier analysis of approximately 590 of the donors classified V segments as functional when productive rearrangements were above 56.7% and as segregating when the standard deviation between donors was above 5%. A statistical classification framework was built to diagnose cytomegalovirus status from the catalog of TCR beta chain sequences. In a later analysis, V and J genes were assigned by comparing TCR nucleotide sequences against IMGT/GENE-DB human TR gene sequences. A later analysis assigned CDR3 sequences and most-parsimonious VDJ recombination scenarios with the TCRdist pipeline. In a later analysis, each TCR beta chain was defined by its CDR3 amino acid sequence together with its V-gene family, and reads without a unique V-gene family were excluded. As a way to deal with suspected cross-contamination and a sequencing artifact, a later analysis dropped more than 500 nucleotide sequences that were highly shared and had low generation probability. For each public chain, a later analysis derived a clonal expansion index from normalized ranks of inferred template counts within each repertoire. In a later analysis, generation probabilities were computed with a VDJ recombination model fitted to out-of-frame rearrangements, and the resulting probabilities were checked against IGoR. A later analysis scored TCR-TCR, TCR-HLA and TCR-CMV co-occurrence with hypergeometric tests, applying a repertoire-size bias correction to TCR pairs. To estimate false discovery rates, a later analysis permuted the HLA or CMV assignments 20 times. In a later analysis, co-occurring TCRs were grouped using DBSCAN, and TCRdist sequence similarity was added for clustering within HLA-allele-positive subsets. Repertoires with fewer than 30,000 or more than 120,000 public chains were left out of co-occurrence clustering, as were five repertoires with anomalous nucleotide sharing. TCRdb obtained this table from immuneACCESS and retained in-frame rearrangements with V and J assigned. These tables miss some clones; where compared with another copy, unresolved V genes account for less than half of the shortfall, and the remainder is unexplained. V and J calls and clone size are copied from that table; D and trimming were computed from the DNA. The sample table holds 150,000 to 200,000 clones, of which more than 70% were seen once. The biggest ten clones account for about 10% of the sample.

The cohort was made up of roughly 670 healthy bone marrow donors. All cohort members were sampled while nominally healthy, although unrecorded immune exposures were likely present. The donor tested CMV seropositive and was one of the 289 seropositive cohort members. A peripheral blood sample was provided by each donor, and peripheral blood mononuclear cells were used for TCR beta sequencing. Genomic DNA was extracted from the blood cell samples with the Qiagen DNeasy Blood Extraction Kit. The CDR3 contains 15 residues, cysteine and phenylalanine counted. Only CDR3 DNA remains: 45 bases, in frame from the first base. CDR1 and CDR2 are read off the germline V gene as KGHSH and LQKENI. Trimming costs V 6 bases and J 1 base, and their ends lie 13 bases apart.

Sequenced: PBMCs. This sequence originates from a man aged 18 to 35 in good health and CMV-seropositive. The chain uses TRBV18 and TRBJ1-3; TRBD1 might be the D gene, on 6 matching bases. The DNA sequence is TGTGCCAGCTCCCCCAGGGGATATTCTGGAAACACCATATATTTT. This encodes CASSPRGYSGNTIYF.